The T cell receptor beta chain under discussion was sequenced for a study of T cells after yellow fever vaccination (dated by TCRdb to the late 2010s). In terms of the full investigation: The SMART-Seq v4 Ultra Low Input RNA kit was used to prepare libraries from fractions with low cell numbers. Two healthy male donors, one aged 18 to 29 and one aged 30 to 40 years, were included in the cohort. Bulk TCR alpha and beta repertoires were sequenced longitudinally to track T-cell clones before and after primary and booster YFV17D yellow fever vaccination. Blood samples were taken at several timepoints before and after primary and secondary immunization, and bulk PBMC replicates and cell subsets were isolated.

The treatment or condition label, read with the paper, signifies: live attenuated yellow fever vaccine strain. At each blood-draw timepoint, two biological replicates of bulk PBMCs were obtained. PBMCs were isolated from peripheral blood using a standard Ficoll-Paque protocol. TriZol was used to extract RNA from bulk PBMCs, from CD4 and CD8 fractions, and from dextramer-positive and dextramer-negative fractions. A few counts support this clonotype. The antigen it binds to is not known. One base away there is no much larger clone; base qualities are not given. The CDR3 runs 14 amino acids, cysteine and phenylalanine included. The kept DNA is CDR3 alone, 42 bases in frame from the first base. Trimming removed 10 bases from V and 3 bases from J; the gene matches leave 9 bases unexplained. TCR cDNA was made using 5'RACE template switching, a step that added a universal primer site and unique molecular identifiers. cDNA synthesis was primed from both the TCR alpha and TCR beta constant segments. Two PCR steps were used to amplify libraries, with sample barcodes and sequencing adapters being added in the second step. Sequencing of libraries was performed on Illumina HiSeq 2500 (2x100 bp) or NovaSeq (2x150 bp). Per the source publication's procedure: Reads were demultiplexed and collapsed into UMI consensus sequences with MIGEC, and V(D)J alignment was performed with MiXCR. Vaccine-responding clonotypes were identified with edgeR using replicate PBMC samples, with FDR below 0.01 and a log2 fold change above 5 up to day 15 being required. CD4 or CD8 identity was assigned to each bulk clonotype according to whether the clonotype was present at higher abundance in the sequenced CD4 repertoire or the sequenced CD8 repertoire. TCRdb passed the public sequencing reads through fastp at Q25 and MiXCR, retaining productive beta sequences. CDR3 protein sequences are deduplicated, and each keeps its most common genes and DNA. These V and J calls are TCRdb output, not the study's own analysis. The sample table lists about 510,000 distinct CDR3 sequences, just over 20% of them with a count of one. The ten most abundant clones make up less than 20% of the sample.

Study-level results and caveats: Because the study included only a couple of donors, the extent to which the findings can be generalized is limited. After the booster, most of the clones that had expanded following primary vaccination were detected again (roughly 97% of CD4 and around 90% of CD8), which suggests that memory was broadly maintained. Because abundant contaminating clonotypes from the bulk population could be contained in FACS-sorted repertoires, computational filtering was required. A small share of clonotypes occurred in both CD4 and CD8 compartments, likely arising from convergent recombination. Compared with the primary T-cell response, the secondary T-cell response was weaker but faster, peaking on day 5 rather than day 15.

The sequenced sample was PBMCs, obtained around 3 weeks after the first yellow fever vaccination. This TCR was recovered from a man aged 18 to 35 who received the YFV17D yellow fever vaccine. The chain is assembled from TRBV12-3 or TRBV12-4 and TRBJ2-7; 10 central nucleotides agree with TRBD1. The CDR3 region has the sequence CATTQGTGVYEQYF. The DNA sequence is TGTGCCACAACGCAGGGGACAGGGGTCTACGAGCAGTACTTC.